One and the same sample provided the 4 T cell receptor beta chains below, sequenced in a study of blood T cell repertoires in COVID-19. Data came from immunoSEQ multiplex PCR; TCRdb stores just in-frame clones and leaves some out. The sample lists about 130,000 clones; roughly 79% were seen once. Sequences were obtained from peripheral blood. Source of these receptors: a human donor in a cohort sampled during active COVID-19.

The chain couples TRBV4-2 to TRBJ1-2, with 8 bases matching TRBD1. Germline V lookup: CDR1 LGHNA, CDR2 YNFKEQ. Trimming at V came to 3 bases and at J to 3 bases, leaving 9 bases not matched to a gene. The length of the CDR3 is 16 residues. The CDR3 spells CASSHGAAGGDYGYTF. CDR3 sequence (DNA): TGTGCCAGCAGCCATGGGGCGGCAGGGGGCGACTATGGCTACACCTTC.

The rearrangement uses TRBV6-5 and TRBJ1-2; possibly TRBD1 for D (6 bases). V was shortened by 3 bases and J by 8 bases, with 19 bases between the two germline ends. Germline V gene sequence: CDR1 MNHEY, CDR2 SVGAGI. CDR3 length: 15 amino acids. CDR3 amino acids: CASSYLHRDLRGYTF. In nucleotides, the CDR3 is TGTGCCAGCAGTTATCTCCACAGGGATTTGCGAGGCTACACCTTC.

CDR3: CASSLRARGSRNTEAFF. In nucleotides, the CDR3 is TGTGCCAGCAGCTTAAGAGCCAGGGGATCGAGAAACACTGAAGCTTTCTTT. V usage is TRBV7-9 and J usage is TRBJ1-1, with D possibly TRBD1 on 6 matching bases. The CDR3 contains 17 residues. Trimming took off 2 bases at V and 2 bases at J, with 18 bases between the two ends. In germline, CDR1 is SEHNR, CDR2 FQNEAQ (reference sequence).

The rearrangement uses TRBV5-8 and TRBJ2-6; tentatively, D is TRBD2 (5 bases). There are 15 residues in the CDR3. Germline CDR1 SGHTS, CDR2 YDEGEE. Trimming removed 4 bases from V and 0 bases from J, with 8 bases in between. The CDR3 protein is CASSRDYSGANVLTF. In DNA, the CDR3 is TGTGCCAGCAGCCGGGATTACTCTGGGGCCAACGTCCTGACTTTC. The variable domain in full, completed from reference TRBV5-8 and TRBJ2-6, reads EAGVTQSPTHLIKTRGQQATLRCSPISGHTSVYWYQQALGLGLQFLLWYDEGEERNRGNFPPRFSGRQFPNYSSELNVNALELEDSALYLCASSRDYSGANVLTFGAGSRLTVL.